This entry lists 15 T cell receptor beta chains sequenced from one sample in a study of T cell repertoires in cytomegalovirus infection. Via MiXCR, TCRdb re-called the reads, giving one row per CDR3 protein. The data show 85,000 to 130,000 distinct CDR3 sequences, more than 20% seen once. Sequencing was performed on CD8+ T cells from PBMCs. These TCRs come from a human donor in good health (CMV status not recorded). Some clones in this sample may be carry-over from other donors' samples.

The chain joins TRBV28 to TRBJ1-1; D remains unclear. The CDR3 has 11 amino acids. Looked up from germline, CDR1 is MDHEN and CDR2 is SYDVKM. Deletions cut 5 bases from V and 11 bases from J, with 12 bases between. The CDR3 DNA reads as TGTGCCAGCAGTCCCCTACATGTGGCTTTCTTT. Protein sequence: CASSPLHVAFF.

The rearrangement uses TRBV14 and TRBJ2-7; 9 bases are shared with TRBD1. The CDR3 spans 14 residues. The trim removed 4 bases at V and 8 bases at J, leaving 9 bases unmatched. Germline V gene lookup returns CDR1 SGHDN and CDR2 FVKESK. This chain's CDR3 is CASSPTRDRDKQYF. The CDR3 coding sequence is TGTGCCAGCAGCCCTACCCGGGACAGGGACAAGCAGTACTTC.

This clonotype was recorded many times. The chain recombines TRBV28 with TRBJ2-7; possibly TRBD1 or TRBD2 for D (6 bases each). This CDR3 has 14 residues. Germline values: CDR1 MDHEN, CDR2 SYDVKM. Deletions cut 4 bases from V and 7 bases from J, with 17 bases between. This chain's CDR3 is CASSSRDIGWEQYF. The DNA for the CDR3 is TGTGCCAGCAGTTCGCGGGACATCGGCTGGGAGCAGTACTTC.

This clonotype was recorded many times. The chain links TRBV6-1 to TRBJ2-3, with 12 bases identical to TRBD2. The CDR3 has 15 amino acids. Germline CDR1 and CDR2: MNHNS and SASEGT. Trimming took 6 bases from V and 4 from J; bases not matched to a gene: 5. The CDR3 nucleotides read TGTGCCAGCAGCTCGACTAGCGGGAGCGCAGATACGCAGTATTTT. It specifies CASSSTSGSADTQYF.

V and J are TRBV29-1 and TRBJ2-3, with TRBD2 as a possible D gene (5 bases). V lost 4 bases and J lost 1, with 6 bases in between. CDR1 is SQVTM, CDR2 ANQGSEA, per germline. This CDR3 contains 12 residues. CDR3 bases: TGCAGCGTTGGAGCGGGCACAGATACGCAGTATTTT. This gives the protein CSVGAGTDTQYF.

This clonotype was seen at least ten times. The chain combines TRBV28 with TRBJ1-3; maybe TRBD1 (6 bases). Trimming stripped 3 bases from V and 0 bases from J, with 15 bases between. This CDR3 is built from 17 residues. Germline CDR1 MDHEN, CDR2 SYDVKM. The DNA of the CDR3 is TGTGCCAGCAGTTTTGTGGACAGTGGGACCTCTGGAAACACCATATATTTT. Amino acid sequence: CASSFVDSGTSGNTIYF.

The chain couples TRBV19 to TRBJ2-2; D gene ambiguous. V lost 7 bases to trimming and J lost 0 bases, with 9 bases between them. Germline CDR1 and CDR2: LNHDA and SQIVND (reference sequence). The CDR3 runs 14 residues. CDR3 coding DNA: TGTGCCAGTATTGGAGTCGCGAACACCGGGGAGCTGTTTTTT. It encodes CASIGVANTGELFF. The whole variable domain, remainder taken from reference TRBV19 and TRBJ2-2, is DGGITQSPKYLFRKEGQNVTLSCEQNLNHDAMYWYRQDPGQGLRLIYYSQIVNDFQKGDIAEGYSVSREKKESFPLTVTSAQKNPTAFYLCASIGVANTGELFFGEGSRLTVL.

This rearrangement joins TRBV19 to TRBJ1-6, with 7 positions matching TRBD1. J gave up 7 bases and V 3 bases, and 3 bases lay outside the gene matches. The CDR3 loop spans 14 amino acids. CDR1 is LNHDA and CDR2 is SQIVND in the germline V gene (reference sequence). The CDR3 DNA follows: TGTGCCAGTAGTATTAAGGGGGCGAATTCACCCCTCCACTTT. Translation: CASSIKGANSPLHF.

A few counts support this clonotype. V usage is TRBV28 and J usage is TRBJ1-2; D unresolved. V lost 2 bases, J lost 3 bases, and 13 bases lay in between. CDR1 is MDHEN, CDR2 SYDVKM, per germline. The CDR3 sequence is 15 residues long. CDR3 bases: TGTGCCAGCAGTTTAAGCCTGACCTATTACTATGGCTACACCTTC. Translating it yields CASSLSLTYYYGYTF.

This clonotype has ten or more counts. The chain employs TRBV6-2 or TRBV6-3 and TRBJ2-6; 14 bases agree with TRBD2. CDR1 is MNHEY, CDR2 SVGEGT, per germline. The junction had 2 bases not matched to a gene; V was cut back by 4 bases and J by 0 bases. CDR3 length: 18 amino acids. The chain's CDR3 is CASSSGTSGGSGANVLTF. CDR3 DNA sequence: TGTGCCAGCAGTTCGGGGACTAGCGGGGGCTCTGGGGCCAACGTCCTGACTTTC.

V usage is TRBV12-3 or TRBV12-4 and J usage is TRBJ2-4; 13 nucleotides line up with TRBD2. This CDR3 is 15 amino acids long. V shed 9 bases, J shed 4 bases, and the junction held 6 bases outside the gene matches. The CDR3 DNA reads TGTGCCAGTATCGGGACTAGCGGGGCAAAAAACATTCAGTACTTC. This codes for CASIGTSGAKNIQYF.

This clonotype has more than one count but fewer than ten. The chain joins TRBV28 to TRBJ2-7, with 8 bases identical to TRBD2. Germline CDR1 is MDHEN and CDR2 is SYDVKM. The CDR3 runs to 16 residues. The V segment lost 3 bases and the J segment 5 bases; nucleotides outside the gene matches: 12. The CDR3 coding sequence is TGTGCCAGCAGTTTCGTTGGGGGACTAGATCAGAACGAGCAGTACTTC. Protein: CASSFVGGLDQNEQYF.

The rearrangement links TRBV5-8 to TRBJ2-3; 7 positions match TRBD1. This CDR3 comprises 15 residues. In germline, CDR1 is SGHTS, CDR2 YDEGEE. V gave up 4 bases and J gave up 0 bases; unmatched junction bases: 5. The CDR3 here is CASSQGQRSTDTQYF. The DNA for the CDR3 is TGTGCCAGCAGCCAGGGACAGCGGAGCACAGATACGCAGTATTTT.

This clonotype was seen a handful of times. This chain uses TRBV20-1 with TRBJ2-1, with D tentatively TRBD1 (7 bases). CDR1 and CDR2 from the germline V gene are DFQATT and SNEGSKA (reference sequence). The V and J ends lost 6 bases and 3 bases respectively, with 27 bases between them. The CDR3 runs to 18 residues. The CDR3 is CSASGGTDVFDFYNEQFF. In DNA form, the CDR3 reads TGCAGTGCCTCAGGCGGGACAGACGTATTTGACTTCTACAATGAGCAGTTCTTC.

The chain is built from TRBV27 and TRBJ2-7; 10 nucleotides line up with TRBD2. The V gene's germline CDR1 is MNHEY and CDR2 SMNVEV (reference sequence). CDR3 length: 14 amino acids. J lost 3 bases, V lost 3 bases, and 2 bases had no gene match. The CDR3 nucleotides read TGTGCCAGCAGTTTTAGCGGGAGGTACTACGAGCAGTACTTC. Residues: CASSFSGRYYEQYF.